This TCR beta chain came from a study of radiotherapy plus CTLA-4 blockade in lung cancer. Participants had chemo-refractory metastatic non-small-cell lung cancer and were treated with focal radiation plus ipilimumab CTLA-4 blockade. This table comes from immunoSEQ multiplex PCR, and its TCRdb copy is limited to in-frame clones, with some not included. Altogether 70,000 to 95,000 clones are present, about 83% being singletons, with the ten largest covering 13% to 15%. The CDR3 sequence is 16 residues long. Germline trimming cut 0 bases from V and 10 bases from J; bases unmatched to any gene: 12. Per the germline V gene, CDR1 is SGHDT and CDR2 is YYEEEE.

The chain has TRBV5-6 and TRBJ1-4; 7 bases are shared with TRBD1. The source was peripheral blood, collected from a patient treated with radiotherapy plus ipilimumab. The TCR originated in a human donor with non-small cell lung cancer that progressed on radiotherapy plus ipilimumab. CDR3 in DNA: TGTGCCAGCAGCTTGGGCCGTAACAGGGGCGTTGGAAAACTGTTTTTT. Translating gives CASSLGRNRGVGKLFF.